The clone carrying this TCR beta chain has at least ten counts. The data are from a study of Graves' ophthalmopathy and Graves' hyperthyroidism. RNA transcripts served as template for amplifying TCR beta CDR3 sequences. RT-PCR in the first round used HTBI primers; a second-round multiplex PCR followed. From the multiplex PCR reads, TCRdb called clonotypes with MiXCR, one entry per CDR3 protein. The sample yields around 1,000,000 distinct CDR3 sequences, approximately 35% seen once. CDR1 is SQVTM and CDR2 is ANQGSEA in the germline V gene. Trimming took 0 bases from V and 9 from J, leaving 36 bases between them. There are 20 residues in the CDR3.

The sequence was obtained from an adult man with Graves' hyperthyroidism. The rearrangement uses TRBV29-1 and TRBJ2-7; possibly TRBD1 for D (6 bases). Sequencing was done on a sample of peripheral blood or thyroid tissue (not recorded which). CDR3 protein: CSVEDREQGFDPQTERGQYF. Written as DNA, the CDR3 is TGCAGCGTTGAAGATCGGGAACAGGGCTTCGATCCGCAGACAGAAAGGGGGCAGTACTTC.